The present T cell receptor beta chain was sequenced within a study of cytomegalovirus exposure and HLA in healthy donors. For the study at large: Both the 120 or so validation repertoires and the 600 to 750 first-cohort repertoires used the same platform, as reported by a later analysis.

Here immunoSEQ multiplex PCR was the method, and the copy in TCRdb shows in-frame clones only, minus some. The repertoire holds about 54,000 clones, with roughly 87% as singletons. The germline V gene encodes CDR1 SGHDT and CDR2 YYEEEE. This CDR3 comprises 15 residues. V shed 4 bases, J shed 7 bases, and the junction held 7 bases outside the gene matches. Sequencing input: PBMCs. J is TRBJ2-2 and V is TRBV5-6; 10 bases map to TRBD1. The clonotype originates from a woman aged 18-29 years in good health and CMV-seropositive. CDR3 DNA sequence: TGTGCCAGCAGCGGGACAGGGGCTAATGACGGGGAGCTGTTTTTT. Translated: CASSGTGANDGELFF.